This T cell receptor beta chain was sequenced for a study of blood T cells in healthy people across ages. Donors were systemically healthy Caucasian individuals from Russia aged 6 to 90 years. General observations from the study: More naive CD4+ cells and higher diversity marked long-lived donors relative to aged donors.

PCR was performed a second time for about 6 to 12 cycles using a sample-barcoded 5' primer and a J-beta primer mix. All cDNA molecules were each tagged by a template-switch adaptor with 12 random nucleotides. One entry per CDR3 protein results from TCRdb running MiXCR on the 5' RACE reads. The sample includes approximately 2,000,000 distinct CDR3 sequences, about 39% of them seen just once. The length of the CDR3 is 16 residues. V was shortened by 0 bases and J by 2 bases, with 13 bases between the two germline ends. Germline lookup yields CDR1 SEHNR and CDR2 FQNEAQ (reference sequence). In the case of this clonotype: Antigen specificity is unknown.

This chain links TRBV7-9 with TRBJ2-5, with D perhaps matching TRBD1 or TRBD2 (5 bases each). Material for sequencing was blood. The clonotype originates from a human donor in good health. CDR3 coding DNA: TGTGCCAGCAGCTTAGCGTACGGGGCGATACAAGAGACCCAGTACTTC. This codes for CASSLAYGAIQETQYF.